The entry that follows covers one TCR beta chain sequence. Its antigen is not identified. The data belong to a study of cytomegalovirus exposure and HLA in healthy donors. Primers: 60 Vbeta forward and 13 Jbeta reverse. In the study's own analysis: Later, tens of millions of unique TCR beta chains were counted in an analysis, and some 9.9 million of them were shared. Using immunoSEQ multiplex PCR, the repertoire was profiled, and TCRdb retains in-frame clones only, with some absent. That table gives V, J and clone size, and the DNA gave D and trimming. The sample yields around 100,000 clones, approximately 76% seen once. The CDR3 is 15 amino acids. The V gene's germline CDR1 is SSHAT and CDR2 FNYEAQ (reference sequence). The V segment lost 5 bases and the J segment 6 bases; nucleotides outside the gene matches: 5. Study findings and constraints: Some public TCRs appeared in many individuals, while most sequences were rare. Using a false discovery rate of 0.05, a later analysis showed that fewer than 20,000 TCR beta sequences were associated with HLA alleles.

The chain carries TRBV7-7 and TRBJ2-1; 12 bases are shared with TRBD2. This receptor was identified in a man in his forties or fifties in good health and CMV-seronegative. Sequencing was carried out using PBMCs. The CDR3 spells CASSPLAGGRNEQFF. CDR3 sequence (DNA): TGTGCCAGCAGCCCTCTAGCGGGGGGGCGCAATGAGCAGTTCTTC.